This TCR beta chain was observed in a study of long-term antiretroviral therapy in people with HIV. The CDR3 is 15 residues long. The V end was cut by 5 bases, the J end by 4 bases, with 15 bases between. Germline V gene lookup returns CDR1 MNHNS and CDR2 SASEGT. The study's findings and limits: Upon ART, diversity increased but remained lower than transplant donor controls. The range of CDR3 lengths in HIV repertoires proved narrower than that found in controls. Every time point showed a repertoire led by clones expanded before ART.

Details on this clone: No antigen is known for it.

They ran version v3.0 of the immunoSEQ assay at survey level. Sequencing aimed to cover about 40,000-50,000 T-cell genomes per sample. The method was immunoSEQ multiplex PCR; TCRdb's version includes in-frame clones alone and lacks a portion of them. The sample contains some 16,000 clones, about nine tenths of which appear only once. The rearrangement links TRBV6-1 to TRBJ1-3; possible D gene TRBD1, 5 bases. The receptor was derived from a woman aged 40 to 50 with HIV. The sequencing here drew on unsorted PBMCs, taken 0.6 years after starting antiretroviral therapy. As DNA, the CDR3 is TGTGCCAGCAGTCCGCGGGGGGGTTCAGGAAACACCATATATTTT. Translation: CASSPRGGSGNTIYF.